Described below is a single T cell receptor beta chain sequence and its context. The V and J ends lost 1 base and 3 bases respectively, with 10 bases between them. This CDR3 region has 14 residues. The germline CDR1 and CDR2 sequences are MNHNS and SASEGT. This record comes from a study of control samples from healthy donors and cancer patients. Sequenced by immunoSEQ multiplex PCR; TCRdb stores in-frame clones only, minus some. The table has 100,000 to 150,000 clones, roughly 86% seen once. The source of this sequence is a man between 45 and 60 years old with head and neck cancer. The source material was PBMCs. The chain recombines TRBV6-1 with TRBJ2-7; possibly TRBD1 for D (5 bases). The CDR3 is CASSEGVGLYEQYF. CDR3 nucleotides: TGTGCCAGCAGTGAAGGAGTGGGGCTCTACGAGCAGTACTTC.